Below, 6 T cell receptor beta chains from the same sample are listed, as sequenced in a study of T-cell memory formation after mild COVID-19. TCRdb recomputed calls from the 5' RACE reads with MiXCR, one row per CDR3 protein. The table records under 550,000 distinct CDR3 sequences, about a sixth of them present only once. The specimen was PBMCs or a T cell subset sorted from them (not recorded which). The receptors come from a man between 18 and 35 years old who had mild COVID-19 (a few samples of this study predate the infection). Cell type and time point are not known.

This clonotype was observed a few times. The rearrangement uses TRBV12-3 or TRBV12-4 and TRBJ2-3, with no clear D. V was pared by 5 bases and J by 5 bases, with 5 bases between. The CDR3 contains 11 residues. Here the CDR3 reads CASSPEDTQYF. CDR3 DNA sequence: TGTGCCAGCAGTCCGGAAGATACGCAGTATTTT.

This chain links TRBV7-8 with TRBJ2-6; 9 bases fit TRBD1. The ends lost 5 bases at V and 4 bases at J; junction bases unmatched: 6. CDR1 SGHVS and CDR2 FQNEAQ come from the germline V gene. The CDR3 contains 16 residues. CDR3: CASSPQGARGANVLTF. Written as DNA, the CDR3 is TGTGCCAGCAGCCCACAGGGGGCGCGGGGGGCCAACGTCCTGACTTTC.

V and J are TRBV7-8 and TRBJ2-3; 10 positions agree with TRBD2. V was clipped by 6 bases and J by 11 bases; unmatched bases: 5. This CDR3 is built from 12 residues. Germline lookup yields CDR1 SGHVS and CDR2 FQNEAQ. The CDR3 DNA reads TGTGCCAGCAGTCGAGCGGGGGGGGAGCAGTATTTT. As protein: CASSRAGGEQYF. The complete variable domain, with remaining parts taken from reference TRBV7-8 and TRBJ2-3, reads GAGVSQSPRYKVAKRGQDVALRCDPISGHVSLFWYQQALGQGPEFLTYFQNEAQLDKSGLPSDRFFAERPEGSVSTLKIQRTQQEDSAVYLCASSRAGGEQYFGPGTRLTVL.

In its sample, this clonotype was seen a few times. The chain is built from TRBV20-1 and TRBJ2-3, with 10 bases lining up with TRBD1. After removal of 3 bases from V and 4 bases from J, the junction contained 10 bases not matched to a gene. The CDR3 is 16 amino acids. CDR1 is DFQATT, CDR2 SNEGSKA, per germline (reference sequence). The CDR3 DNA is TGCAGTGCTAGTACGCCGGGACAGGGGATCGCAGATACGCAGTATTTT. Protein product: CSASTPGQGIADTQYF.

V gene TRBV19 combines with J gene TRBJ2-1, with 15 bases aligning to TRBD2. Germline loops: CDR1 LNHDA, CDR2 SQIVND (reference sequence). Losses at the gene ends were 5 bases for V and 10 bases for J; bases not matched to a gene: 6. The CDR3 sequence is 15 residues long. CDR3 in amino acids: CASSPGLAGGREQFF. The CDR3 DNA follows: TGTGCCAGTAGTCCAGGACTAGCGGGGGGGAGGGAGCAGTTCTTC.

There are a few counts of this clonotype. This chain joins TRBV3-1 and TRBJ1-5; D remains unclear. CDR3 length: 14 residues. V shed 1 base and J shed 4 bases, with 8 bases lying between them. CDR1 is LGHDT, CDR2 YNNKEL, per germline (reference sequence). CDR3 protein: CASSQGAANQPQHF. CDR3 sequence (DNA): TGTGCCAGCAGCCAAGGTGCGGCGAATCAGCCCCAGCATTTT.